Listed here is a single T cell receptor (beta chain). The data derive from a study of cytomegalovirus exposure and HLA in healthy donors. The data were produced by immunoSEQ multiplex PCR, yet TCRdb's version contains in-frame clones alone and is incomplete. Among 130,000 to 150,000 clones listed, roughly nine tenths were seen once. Germline loops: CDR1 SGHTA, CDR2 FQGNSA. The length of the CDR3 is 14 residues. V was trimmed by 4 bases and J by 6 bases, leaving 12 bases between them. This clonotype was obtained from a man between 18 and 35 years old in good health and CMV-seronegative. Input material: PBMCs. The rearrangement joins TRBV7-2 to TRBJ2-2, with a tentative D call TRBD1 (5 bases). Written as DNA, the CDR3 is TGTGCCAGCAGCTCATCTCCCAGGGCCGGGGAGCTGTTTTTT. Amino acid sequence: CASSSSPRAGELFF.